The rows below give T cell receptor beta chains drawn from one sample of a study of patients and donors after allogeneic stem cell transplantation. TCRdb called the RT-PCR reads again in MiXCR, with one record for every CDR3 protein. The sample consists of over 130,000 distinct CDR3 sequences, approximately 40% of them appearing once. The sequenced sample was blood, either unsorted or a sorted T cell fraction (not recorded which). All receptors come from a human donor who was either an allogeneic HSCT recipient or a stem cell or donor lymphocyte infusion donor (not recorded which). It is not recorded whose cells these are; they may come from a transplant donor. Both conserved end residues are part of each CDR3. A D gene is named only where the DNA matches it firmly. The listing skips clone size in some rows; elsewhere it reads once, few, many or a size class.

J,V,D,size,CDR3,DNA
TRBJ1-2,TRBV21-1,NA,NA,CASSPGGGYSYGYTF,TGTGCCAGCAGTCCTGGAGGGGGGTATAGCTATGGCTACACCTTC
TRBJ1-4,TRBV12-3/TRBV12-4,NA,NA,CASSLANEVGKLFF,TGTGCCAGCAGTTTAGCCAACGAGGTCGGAAAACTGTTTTTT
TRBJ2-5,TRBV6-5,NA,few,CASSYDLQTQYF,TGTGCCAGCAGTTACGATCTTCAGACCCAGTACTTC
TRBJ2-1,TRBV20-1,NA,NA,CSARGLGFPNFSYNEQFF,TGCAGTGCTAGAGGGCTCGGGTTCCCGAACTTTTCCTACAATGAGCAGTTCTTC
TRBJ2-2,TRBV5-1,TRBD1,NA,CASSGTGLDTGELFF,TGCGCCAGCAGTGGGACAGGGTTGGACACCGGGGAGCTGTTTTTT
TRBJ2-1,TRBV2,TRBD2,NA,CASKIPRGGGSYNEQFF,TGTGCCAGCAAGATCCCGCGCGGGGGGGGTTCCTACAATGAGCAGTTCTTC
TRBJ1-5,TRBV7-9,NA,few,CASSLVGQPNQPQHF,TGTGCCAGCAGCTTAGTAGGTCAGCCCAATCAGCCCCAGCATTTT
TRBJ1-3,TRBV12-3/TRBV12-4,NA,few,CASSPGGGNLRNTIYF,TGTGCCAGCAGTCCCGGAGGGGGGAACCTCCGGAACACCATATATTTT
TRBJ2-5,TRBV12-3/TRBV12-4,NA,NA,CASSLLLGGAYQETQYF,TGTGCCAGCAGTCTCCTCCTGGGCGGGGCGTACCAAGAGACCCAGTACTTC
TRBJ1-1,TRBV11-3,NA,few,CASSIRYRTEAFF,TGTGCCAGCAGCATCAGGTATCGCACTGAAGCTTTCTTT
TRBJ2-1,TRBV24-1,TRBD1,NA,CATSDTDRGYQFF,TGTGCCACCAGTGACACGGACAGGGGGTATCAGTTCTTC
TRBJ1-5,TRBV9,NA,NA,CASSVVDDQPQHF,TGTGCCAGCAGCGTAGTCGATGACCAGCCCCAGCATTTT
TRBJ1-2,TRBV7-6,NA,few,CASSLSTAEANYGYTF,TGTGCCAGCAGCTTAAGTACAGCAGAAGCTAACTATGGCTACACCTTC
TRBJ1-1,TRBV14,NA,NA,CASSQGYEAFF,TGTGCCAGCAGCCAGGGATATGAAGCTTTCTTT
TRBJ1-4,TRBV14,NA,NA,CASSQVAASPEKLFF,TGTGCCAGCAGCCAAGTGGCAGCTTCTCCGGAAAAACTGTTTTTT
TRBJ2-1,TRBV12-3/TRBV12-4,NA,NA,CASNKDDYNEQFF,TGTGCCAGCAATAAAGATGACTACAATGAGCAGTTCTTC
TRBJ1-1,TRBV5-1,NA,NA,CASSLEPGDTEAFF,TGCGCCAGCAGCTTGGAGCCAGGAGACACTGAAGCTTTCTTT
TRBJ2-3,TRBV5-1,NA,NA,CASSLYGPDTQYF,TGCGCCAGCAGCCTCTATGGTCCAGATACGCAGTATTTT
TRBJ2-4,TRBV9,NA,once,CASSSLDAIQYF,TGTGCCAGCAGCTCCCTCGACGCCATTCAGTACTTC
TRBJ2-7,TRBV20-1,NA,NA,CSAKALYEQYF,TGCAGTGCTAAGGCTCTCTACGAGCAGTACTTC
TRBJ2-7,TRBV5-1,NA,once,CASSWQGYEQYF,TGCGCCAGCAGCTGGCAGGGATACGAGCAGTACTTC
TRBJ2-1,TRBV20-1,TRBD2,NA,CSARGLAKGEQFF,TGCAGTGCTCGCGGACTAGCTAAGGGTGAGCAGTTCTTC
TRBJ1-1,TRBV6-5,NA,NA,CASSYSIQGFEAFF,TGTGCCAGCAGTTACTCGATTCAGGGATTCGAAGCTTTCTTT
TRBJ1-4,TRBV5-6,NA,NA,CASSLDPGSEKLFF,TGTGCCAGCAGCTTGGATCCAGGGTCTGAAAAACTGTTTTTT
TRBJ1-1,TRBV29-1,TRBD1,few,CSVEPQGATHTEAFF,TGCAGCGTTGAACCCCAGGGGGCCACCCACACTGAAGCTTTCTTT
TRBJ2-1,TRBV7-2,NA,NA,CASSLSVHQQFF,TGTGCCAGCAGCTTATCGGTGCACCAGCAGTTCTTC